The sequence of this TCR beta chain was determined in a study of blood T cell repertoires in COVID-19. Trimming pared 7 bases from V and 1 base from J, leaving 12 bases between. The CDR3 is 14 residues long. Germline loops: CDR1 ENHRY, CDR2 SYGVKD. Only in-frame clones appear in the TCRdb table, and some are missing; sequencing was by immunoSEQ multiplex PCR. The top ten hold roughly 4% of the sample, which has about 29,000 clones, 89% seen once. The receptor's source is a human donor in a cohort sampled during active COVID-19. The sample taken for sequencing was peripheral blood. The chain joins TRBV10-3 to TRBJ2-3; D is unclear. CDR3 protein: CAINTVPGTDTQYF. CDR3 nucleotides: TGTGCCATCAATACGGTCCCCGGCACAGATACGCAGTATTTT.